The sequence of this T cell receptor beta chain was determined in a study of regulatory T cells in long-lasting Graves disease. Overall study context: Graves' patients diagnosed newly had used antithyroid drugs under 3 months.

Arm-PCR of CDR3 regions with iRepertoire HTBI primers generated TCR beta libraries. TCRdb recomputed calls from the multiplex PCR reads with MiXCR, one row per CDR3 protein. The data show under 450,000 distinct CDR3 sequences, about an eighth seen once. Stated time point: newly diagnosed GD, antithyroid drugs for less than 3 months. The TCR library was made from RNA extracted from PBMCs. Per the germline V gene, CDR1 is SGHTA and CDR2 is FQGNSA. This CDR3 comprises 15 residues. V lost 5 bases and J 0 bases, leaving 13 bases between the germline ends. This clonotype was seen repeatedly, ten times or more. What it binds is not known. Overall study results and limits: Gene preferences differed: TRBV28, TRBJ1-2, TRBJ2-5 in persistent cases. Blood alone, not thyroid tissue, was studied.

These sequences were also reported in another study, on T cells in Graves' hyperthyroidism and ophthalmopathy. From that paper: The HTBI primer set was used in a first-round RT-PCR of the TCR CDR3.

This clonotype was sampled from a woman between 18 and 29 years old with Graves disease. The specimen was peripheral blood mononuclear cells (PBMCs), collected at new diagnosis, from a patient treated with antithyroid drugs. The rearrangement uses TRBV7-2 and TRBJ1-1; D may be TRBD1 (5 bases). CDR3 residues: CASSRGGTMNTEAFF. CDR3 bases: TGTGCCAGCAGCAGAGGAGGGACCATGAACACTGAAGCTTTCTTT.